This TCR beta chain was documented in a study of blood T cells in healthy people across ages. Whole-study findings and limits: The donors' CMV status was not determined, possibly confounding changes in expanded clonotypes.

A second PCR, run for roughly 7 to 12 cycles, used a sample-barcoded 5' primer plus a J-beta primer mix. Each CDR3 protein gets one entry after TCRdb re-called the 5' RACE reads with MiXCR. Altogether approximately 850,000 distinct CDR3 sequences are present, 58% being singletons, with the ten largest covering 20% to 25%. The germline V and J ends were trimmed by 3 bases and 4 bases, with 7 bases remaining between them. This CDR3 has 13 amino acids. Germline V CDR1 and CDR2: SGHAT, FQNNGV. In the case of this clonotype: What it recognizes is unknown.

Sequencing was carried out using blood. The sequence derives from a young man in good health. The chain links TRBV11-2 to TRBJ1-3; D not certain. The DNA of the CDR3 is TGTGCCAGCAGCTTCCAAGGCGGAAACACCATATATTTT. Translated, it gives CASSFQGGNTIYF.